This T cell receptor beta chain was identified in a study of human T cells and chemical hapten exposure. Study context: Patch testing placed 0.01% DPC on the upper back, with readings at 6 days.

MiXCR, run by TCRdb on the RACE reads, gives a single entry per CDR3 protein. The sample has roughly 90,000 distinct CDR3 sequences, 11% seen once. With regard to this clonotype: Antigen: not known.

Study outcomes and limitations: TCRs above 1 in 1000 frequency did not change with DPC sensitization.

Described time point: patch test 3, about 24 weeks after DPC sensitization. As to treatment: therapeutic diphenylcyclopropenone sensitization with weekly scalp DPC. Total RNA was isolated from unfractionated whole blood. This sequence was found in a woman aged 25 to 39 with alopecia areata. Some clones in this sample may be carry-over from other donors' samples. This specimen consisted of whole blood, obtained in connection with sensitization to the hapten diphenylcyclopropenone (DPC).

CDR3 region: CASREGQVLTGELFF. CDR3 DNA sequence: TGTGCCAGCAGAGAGGGACAGGTTCTTACCGGGGAGCTGTTTTTT. The J gene is TRBJ2-2, the V gene TRBV2; 8 bases fit TRBD1. V was pared by 6 bases and J by 5 bases, with 8 bases of the junction left unmatched. The CDR3 is 15 amino acids. Germline values: CDR1 SNHLY, CDR2 FYNNEI.